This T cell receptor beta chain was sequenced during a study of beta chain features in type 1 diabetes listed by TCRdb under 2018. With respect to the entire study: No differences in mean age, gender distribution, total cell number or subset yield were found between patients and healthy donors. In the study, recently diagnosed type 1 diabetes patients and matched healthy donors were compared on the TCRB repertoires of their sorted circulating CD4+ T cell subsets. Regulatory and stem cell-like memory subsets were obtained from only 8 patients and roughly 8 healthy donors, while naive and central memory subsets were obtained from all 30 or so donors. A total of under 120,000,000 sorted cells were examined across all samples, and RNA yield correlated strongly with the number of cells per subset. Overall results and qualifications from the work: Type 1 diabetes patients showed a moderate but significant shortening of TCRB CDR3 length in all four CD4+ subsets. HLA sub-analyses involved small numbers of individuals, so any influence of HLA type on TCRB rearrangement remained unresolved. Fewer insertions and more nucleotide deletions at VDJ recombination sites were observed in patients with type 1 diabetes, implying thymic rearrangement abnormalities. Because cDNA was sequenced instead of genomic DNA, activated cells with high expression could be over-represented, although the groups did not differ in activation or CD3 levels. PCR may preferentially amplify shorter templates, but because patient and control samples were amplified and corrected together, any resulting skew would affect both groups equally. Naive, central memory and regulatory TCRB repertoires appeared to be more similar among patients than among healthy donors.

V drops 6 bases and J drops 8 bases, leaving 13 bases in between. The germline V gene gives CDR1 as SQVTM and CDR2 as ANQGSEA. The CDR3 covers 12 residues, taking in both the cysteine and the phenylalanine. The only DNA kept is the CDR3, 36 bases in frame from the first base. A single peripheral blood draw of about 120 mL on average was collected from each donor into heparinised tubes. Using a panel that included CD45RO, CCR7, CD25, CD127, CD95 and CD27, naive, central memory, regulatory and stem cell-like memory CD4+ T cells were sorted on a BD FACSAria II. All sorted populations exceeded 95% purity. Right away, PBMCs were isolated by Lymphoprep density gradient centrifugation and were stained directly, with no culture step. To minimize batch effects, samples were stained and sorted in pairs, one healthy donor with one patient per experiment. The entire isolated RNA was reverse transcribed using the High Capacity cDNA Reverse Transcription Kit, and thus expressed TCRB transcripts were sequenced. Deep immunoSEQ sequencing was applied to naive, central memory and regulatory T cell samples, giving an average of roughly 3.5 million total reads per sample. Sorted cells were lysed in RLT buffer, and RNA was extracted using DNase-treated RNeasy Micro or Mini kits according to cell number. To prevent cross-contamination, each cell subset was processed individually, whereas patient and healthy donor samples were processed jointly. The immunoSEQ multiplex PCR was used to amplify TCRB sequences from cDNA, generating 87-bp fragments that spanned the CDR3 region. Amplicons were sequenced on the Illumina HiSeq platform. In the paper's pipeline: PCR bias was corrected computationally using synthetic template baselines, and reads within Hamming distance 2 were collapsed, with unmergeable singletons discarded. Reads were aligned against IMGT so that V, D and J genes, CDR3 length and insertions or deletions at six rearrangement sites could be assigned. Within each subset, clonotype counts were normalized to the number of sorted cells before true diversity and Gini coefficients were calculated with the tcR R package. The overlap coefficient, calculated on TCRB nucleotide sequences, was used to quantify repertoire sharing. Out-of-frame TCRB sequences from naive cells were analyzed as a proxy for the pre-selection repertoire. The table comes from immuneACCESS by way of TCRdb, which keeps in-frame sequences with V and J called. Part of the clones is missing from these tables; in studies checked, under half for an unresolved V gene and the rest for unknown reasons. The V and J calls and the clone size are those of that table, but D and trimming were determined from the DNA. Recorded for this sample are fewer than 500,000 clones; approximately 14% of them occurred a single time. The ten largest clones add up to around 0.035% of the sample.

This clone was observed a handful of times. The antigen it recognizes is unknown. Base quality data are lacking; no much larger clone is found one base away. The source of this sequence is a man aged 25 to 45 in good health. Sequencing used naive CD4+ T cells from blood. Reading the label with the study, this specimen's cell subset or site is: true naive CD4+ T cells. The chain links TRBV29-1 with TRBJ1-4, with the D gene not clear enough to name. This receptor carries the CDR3 CSVLTVHEKLFF. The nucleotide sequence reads TGCAGCGTGTTGACTGTTCACGAAAAACTGTTTTTT.